What follows is one TCR beta chain and its context. Its antigen is not known. The ends lost 5 bases at V and 5 bases at J; junction bases unmatched: 12. CDR3 length equals 16 residues. CDR1 SEHNR and CDR2 FQNEAQ come from the germline V gene (reference sequence). TCRdb re-analysed the reads in MiXCR, keeping a single row per CDR3 protein. The repertoire has some 940,000 distinct CDR3 sequences, more than 25% of them found once; the top ten carry 11% to 15%. The data are from a study of T cell repertoires in cytomegalovirus infection. For the study at large: Recently identified HLA-C-restricted and well-studied HLA-B-restricted CMV epitopes were used. Study-wide findings and caveats: Predominance within the ex vivo response was attributable to HLA-C-restricted CMV-specific TCR beta clonotypes.

The TCR was taken from a human donor in good health (CMV status not recorded). Some clones in this sample may be carry-over from other donors' samples. The V gene is TRBV7-9, the J gene TRBJ2-3, with 8 bases matching TRBD1. Sequencing was performed on cultured CD8+ T cells from PBMCs, taken from culture after CMV antigen stimulation. CDR3 sequence reads: CASSPRTGLSQDTQYF. DNA for the CDR3: TGTGCCAGCAGCCCTAGGACAGGGCTTAGTCAAGATACGCAGTATTTT. Full variable domain (missing parts from reference TRBV7-9 and TRBJ2-3): DTGVSQNPRHKITKRGQNVTFRCDPISEHNRLYWYRQTLGQGPEFLTYFQNEAQLEKSRLLSDRFSAERPKGSFSTLEIQRTEQGDSAMYLCASSPRTGLSQDTQYFGPGTRLTVL.